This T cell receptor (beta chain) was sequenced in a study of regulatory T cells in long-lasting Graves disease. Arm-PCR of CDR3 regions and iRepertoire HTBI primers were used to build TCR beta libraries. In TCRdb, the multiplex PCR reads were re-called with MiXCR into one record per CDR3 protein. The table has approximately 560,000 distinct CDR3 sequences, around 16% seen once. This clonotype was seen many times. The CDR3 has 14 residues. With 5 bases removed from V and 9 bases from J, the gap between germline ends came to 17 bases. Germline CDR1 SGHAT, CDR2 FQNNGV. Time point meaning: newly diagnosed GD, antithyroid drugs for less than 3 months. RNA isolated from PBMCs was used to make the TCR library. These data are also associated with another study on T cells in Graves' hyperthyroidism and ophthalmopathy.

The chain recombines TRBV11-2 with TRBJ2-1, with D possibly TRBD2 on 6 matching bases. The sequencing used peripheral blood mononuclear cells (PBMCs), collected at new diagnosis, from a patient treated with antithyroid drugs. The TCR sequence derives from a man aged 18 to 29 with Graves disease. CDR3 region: CASSPLAGFGEQFF. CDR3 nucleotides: TGTGCCAGCAGCCCCCTCGCGGGGTTCGGTGAGCAGTTCTTC.